Listed below are T cell receptor beta chains from one sample, sequenced in a study of cytotoxic CD8 clonotypes in ibrutinib-treated CLL. This table comes from immunoSEQ multiplex PCR, and its TCRdb copy is limited to in-frame clones, with some not included. The data hold some 80,000 clones, with more than 75% observed a single time. The material was PBMCs, obtained after 12 months of ibrutinib treatment. All receptors derive from a human donor with chronic lymphocytic leukemia. Each CDR3 is given with its conserved first and last residue. Each record gives: clone size, J gene, D gene, V gene, CDR3 DNA, CDR3 protein. D genes are given only for firm matches. Expanded clones get a size class; other rows say once, few or many, or leave the size out.

>NA|TRBJ1-3|NA|TRBV28
TGTGCCAGCAGTGGTGGGAGGCACTCTGGAAACACCATATATTTT
CASSGGRHSGNTIYF
>NA|TRBJ2-4|NA|TRBV9
TGTGCCAGCAGCGTGGGCCAGGGACACATTCAGTACTTC
CASSVGQGHIQYF
>NA|TRBJ2-7|TRBD1|TRBV27
TGTGCCAGCGCCGACAGGGGGTCCTACGAGCAGTACTTC
CASADRGSYEQYF
>NA|TRBJ1-2|TRBD1|TRBV19
TGTGCCAGTAGATCCGGACAGGGAAGTGATGGCTACACCTTC
CASRSGQGSDGYTF
>few|TRBJ2-2|NA|TRBV11-3
TGTGCCAGCAGCCCCCTCCGGGGCCCGGCGAACACCGGGGAGCTGTTTTTT
CASSPLRGPANTGELFF
>NA|TRBJ2-6|NA|TRBV27
TGTGCCAGCAGTTTATTGGGGGGAACCGGGGCCAACGTCCTGACTTTC
CASSLLGGTGANVLTF
>NA|TRBJ1-1|NA|TRBV27
TGTGCCAGCAGTTCAACAGGGTGGGGGGCAATGACTGAAGCTTTCTTT
CASSSTGWGAMTEAFF
>NA|TRBJ1-1|TRBD1|TRBV18
TGTGCCAGCTCACCTGGGACAGGGCGCTCTGAAGCTTTCTTT
CASSPGTGRSEAFF
>NA|TRBJ2-7|NA|TRBV4-2
TGTGCCAGCAGCCAAGGACAGGCCGGGGAGGGGGCATACGAGCAGTACTTC
CASSQGQAGEGAYEQYF
>NA|TRBJ1-4|NA|TRBV30
TGTGCCTGGAGTGCGGGGGGGCTCAGGGAAAAACTGTTTTTT
CAWSAGGLREKLFF
>NA|TRBJ2-7|NA|TRBV7-8
TGTGCCAGCAGCCCCCGGACCGTCTCCTACGAGCAGTACTTC
CASSPRTVSYEQYF
>few|TRBJ2-1|NA|TRBV28
TGTGCCACCCGATTCCGGGGACTAGGGGGCGATGAGCAGTTCTTC
CATRFRGLGGDEQFF
>NA|TRBJ2-3|NA|TRBV7-9
TGTGCCAGCAGCTTGACTAGGGGGGCAGATACGCAGTATTTT
CASSLTRGADTQYF
>once|TRBJ1-2|TRBD1|TRBV7-2
TGTGCCAGCAGCCCAGGGGGACAGGGGCTTGGCTACACCTTC
CASSPGGQGLGYTF
>few|TRBJ2-2|TRBD1|TRBV13
TGTGCCAGCAGCTTCGGGGACAGGCTAGTCGCCGGGGAGCTGTTTTTT
CASSFGDRLVAGELFF
>once|TRBJ2-7|NA|TRBV9
TGTGCCAGCAGCGTAGAGGGCAGGGAGGACTACGAGCAGTACTTC
CASSVEGREDYEQYF
>NA|TRBJ2-7|NA|TRBV7-2
TGTGCCAGCAGCCGGGGGACAGCCGGGGTCTACGAGCAGTACTTC
CASSRGTAGVYEQYF
>NA|TRBJ2-7|NA|TRBV6-5
TGTGCCAGCAGTTACTACAGGGCGGGGAACGAGCAGTACTTC
CASSYYRAGNEQYF
>NA|TRBJ1-2|NA|TRBV5-8
TGTGCCAGCAGCTTGAGGGGCTATGGCTACACCTTC
CASSLRGYGYTF
>once|TRBJ2-3|TRBD2|TRBV5-1
TGCGCCAGCAGCCCGGCCACTAGCGGGAGCACAGATACGCAGTATTTT
CASSPATSGSTDTQYF
>NA|TRBJ2-3|TRBD2|TRBV28
TGTGCCAGCAGTTTACCCCCTCTAGCGGGAGAGGGCGATACGCAGTATTTT
CASSLPPLAGEGDTQYF
>NA|TRBJ1-4|NA|TRBV11-2
TGTGCCAGCAGCCCCGGGGCAGGAACTAATGAAAAACTGTTTTTT
CASSPGAGTNEKLFF
>NA|TRBJ2-5|TRBD2|TRBV4-1
TGCGCCAGCAGCCCCGGACTAGCGGGAGGGGGAGAGACCCAGTACTTC
CASSPGLAGGGETQYF
>NA|TRBJ1-2|TRBD1|TRBV10-3
TGTGCCATCAGTGAGTCGGAGGGGGCGCGGGGCTACACCTTC
CAISESEGARGYTF
>few|TRBJ2-7|TRBD1|TRBV19
TGTGCCAGTAGTATTGGGACAGGGGCCTACGAGCAGTACTTC
CASSIGTGAYEQYF
>NA|TRBJ2-2|NA|TRBV7-2
TGTGCCAGCAGCTTATTGTTGGGGGCCCAGGAGCTGTTTTTT
CASSLLLGAQELFF
>many|TRBJ2-3|NA|TRBV2
TGTGCCAGCAGTGAAGTTTTGGATACGCAGTATTTT
CASSEVLDTQYF
>NA|TRBJ2-3|NA|TRBV13
TGTGCCAGCAGCCAGCGAGGTTCCACAGATACGCAGTATTTT
CASSQRGSTDTQYF
>NA|TRBJ2-3|NA|TRBV7-2
TGTGCCAGCAGCTTACCGACAGCCACAGATACGCAGTATTTT
CASSLPTATDTQYF
>NA|TRBJ2-1|TRBD2|TRBV7-3
TGTGCCAGCAGCTTAGGGCTAGCGGGAGACAATGAGCAGTTCTTC
CASSLGLAGDNEQFF
>NA|TRBJ2-1|NA|TRBV28
TGTGCCAGCACCGAGGGGGAAAGCTGGGGGCACAATGAGCAGTTCTTC
CASTEGESWGHNEQFF
>NA|TRBJ1-1|NA|TRBV9
TGTGCCAGCAGCGTTCAGTCCATGAACACTGAAGCTTTCTTT
CASSVQSMNTEAFF
>few|TRBJ2-7|NA|TRBV21-1
TGTGCCAGCAGCAAAGCTCGAGGGGTTTCCCCCTACGAGCAGTACTTC
CASSKARGVSPYEQYF
>NA|TRBJ2-5|TRBD1|TRBV5-1
TGCGCCAGCAGCATGGGACAGGGAGGGGAGACCCAGTACTTC
CASSMGQGGETQYF
>NA|TRBJ1-5|NA|TRBV6-6
TGTGCCAGCAGTCAAGGAGGGCCCCAGCATTTT
CASSQGGPQHF
>NA|TRBJ2-5|NA|TRBV28
TGTGCCAGCAGGAGGGCCGGGACCGCCAAAGAGACCCAGTACTTC
CASRRAGTAKETQYF
>NA|TRBJ2-3|NA|TRBV7-9
TGTGCCAGCAGCCCGGTCAGTAGCACAGATACGCAGTATTTT
CASSPVSSTDTQYF
>NA|TRBJ2-1|NA|TRBV9
TGTGCCAGCAGCGTAGGCCCACGGGGGTGGGTGGATGAGCAGTTCTTC
CASSVGPRGWVDEQFF
>NA|TRBJ2-7|TRBD2|TRBV7-2
TGTGCCAGCAGCTCGGGGGGAGGGCCCTACGAGCAGTACTTC
CASSSGGGPYEQYF
>NA|TRBJ2-5|NA|TRBV10-3
TGTGCCATCAGGCAGGGTTCCCCCGAAGAGACCCAGTACTTC
CAIRQGSPEETQYF
>NA|TRBJ1-2|NA|TRBV4-2
TGTGCCAGCAGCCCAGAGGGGGGTAACTATGGCTACACCTTC
CASSPEGGNYGYTF
>few|TRBJ1-4|NA|TRBV5-6
TGTGCCAGCAGCGCACGGGGGATTAATGAAAAACTGTTTTTT
CASSARGINEKLFF